The rows below give T cell receptor beta chains drawn from one sample of a study of response to subunit inactivated influenza vaccine. TCRdb redid the calling of the RT-PCR reads with MiXCR, one entry per CDR3 protein. Among 500,000 to 600,000 distinct CDR3 sequences listed, approximately 14% were seen once. The source material was PBMCs from blood, sampled 11 to 12 days after vaccination. The source is a man aged 50-59 years who received an inactivated influenza vaccine. Each CDR3 is given with its conserved first and last residue.

j_call v_call cdr3_aa
TRBJ2-2 TRBV20-1 CSARSGGTGELFF
TRBJ2-7 TRBV10-3 CAISGGQGLSYEQYF
TRBJ2-1 TRBV18 CASSGGLDNEQFF
TRBJ2-2 TRBV20-1 CSASPGGQRVGELFF
TRBJ1-4 TRBV4-3 CASSQDLVSGGTGSEKLFF
TRBJ2-7 TRBV7-8 CASSLVIRLAGGGEQYF
TRBJ2-5 TRBV9 CASSVEQGLQETQYF
TRBJ2-2 TRBV5-5 CASSLAPSGSSGELFF
TRBJ2-1 TRBV24-1 CASSGIGGSSYNEQFF
TRBJ2-7 TRBV28 CASRPGMNEQYF
TRBJ2-7 TRBV5-5 CASSLDRIYEQYF
TRBJ2-7 TRBV12-3/TRBV12-4 CASSLSSQQYF
TRBJ2-7 TRBV5-1 CASSLERYEQYF
TRBJ2-5 TRBV28 CASSPWGGAGETQYF
TRBJ2-1 TRBV11-1 CASSRTRGKYLNEQFF
TRBJ2-1 TRBV4-1 CASSQDWTYNEQFF
TRBJ1-1 TRBV28 CASSFPLVVGFSEAFF
TRBJ2-7 TRBV28 CASSLDDEQYF
TRBJ1-1 TRBV5-1 CASSLATGRGVFTEAFF
TRBJ2-1 TRBV2 CASSEMMASGGNEQFF
TRBJ2-1 TRBV5-1 CASTGGGGIYNEQFF
TRBJ2-3 TRBV6-6 CASSYSRDSTQYF
TRBJ2-1 TRBV14 CASSRSGSEQFF
TRBJ2-7 TRBV10-3 CAISEGDRLSYEQYF
TRBJ2-1 TRBV7-9 CASSLGLKDSGFF
TRBJ2-1 TRBV15 CATSRQGSSYNEQFF
TRBJ1-4 TRBV15 CATSSESLGPNEKLFF
TRBJ2-2 TRBV5-6 CASSPRWEHTGELFF
TRBJ2-1 TRBV5-6 CASSLASGAQGEQFF
TRBJ1-1 TRBV7-9 CIPDPFVNTEAFF
TRBJ2-5 TRBV5-1 CASSTGRTGSGTQYF
TRBJ2-5 TRBV7-2 CASSLKMHQETQYF
TRBJ1-1 TRBV12-3/TRBV12-4 CASSTGTGNTEAFF
TRBJ2-1 TRBV6-5 CASSYFGGSGLSNEQFF
TRBJ2-7 TRBV5-6 CASSPGQVGEQYF
TRBJ2-1 TRBV14 CASSGLATYNEQFF
TRBJ1-1 TRBV18 CASSPGVMGNTEAFF
TRBJ2-3 TRBV11-2 CASNLAGEGVTQYF
TRBJ2-7 TRBV7-9 CASSLSWREGVYREQYF
TRBJ2-7 TRBV20-1 CSARGVADTYEQYF
TRBJ2-1 TRBV9 CASSSTGSGTPWGQFF
TRBJ1-6 TRBV14 CASSQVTNNSPLHF
TRBJ2-3 TRBV12-3/TRBV12-4 CASIRGRADTQYF
TRBJ1-4 TRBV5-5 CASSLSRQGTNEKLFF
TRBJ2-1 TRBV30 CAWSRGSRGYGYNEQFF
TRBJ2-6 TRBV3-1 CASSPYDRNGANVLTF
TRBJ2-5 TRBV20-1 CSAWTGPQETQYF
TRBJ2-7 TRBV5-1 CASSLTGQGAEEQYF
TRBJ2-7 TRBV6-5 CASSYVQADSYEQYF
TRBJ1-2 TRBV7-9 CASSLGVTTPYGYTF
TRBJ2-2 TRBV3-1 CASSQGSSSAGELFF
TRBJ1-6 TRBV2 CASRIRASNSPLHF
TRBJ1-2 TRBV10-3 CAISEGSGTGGYGYTF
TRBJ2-3 TRBV12-3/TRBV12-4 CASSLMVFTDTQYF
TRBJ1-3 TRBV6-2/TRBV6-3 CASVDGQPSGNTIYF